The next 28 T cell receptor beta chains were all read from a single sample in a study of CD8 T cells in ankylosing spondylitis. MiXCR, applied by TCRdb to the 5' RACE reads, yields one record per CDR3 protein. This table has about 750,000 distinct CDR3 sequences, 15% to 20% appearing once. Their antigen targets remain unknown. Regarding the study as a whole: A motif in TCR beta, a set of seven to nine highly homologous variants, appeared characteristic of ankylosing spondylitis blood.

Material for sequencing was blood, either unsorted or a sorted T cell fraction (not recorded which). The source is a male donor with ankylosing spondylitis.

The chain joins TRBV6-4 to TRBJ2-3; D is undetermined. V shed 5 bases and J shed 1 base, with 10 bases lying between them. The CDR3 loop spans 14 amino acids. Germline V gene data show CDR1 as MRHNA and CDR2 as SNTAGT. The CDR3 here is CASSRTDRTDTQYF. CDR3 DNA: TGTGCCAGCAGTCGGACGGACCGCACAGATACGCAGTATTTT.

The table lists this clonotype with a few counts. V gene TRBV5-5 combines with J gene TRBJ1-6; D remains unclear. Germline CDR1 and CDR2: SGHKS and YYEKEE (reference sequence). This CDR3 is built from 15 residues. Trimming took off 5 bases at V and 5 bases at J, with 14 bases between the two ends. The CDR3 region is CASRLLGLNNSPLHF. CDR3 nucleotides: TGTGCCAGCAGGTTGCTTGGATTAAATAATTCACCCCTCCACTTT.

In its sample, this clonotype was seen a few times. This rearrangement joins TRBV29-1 to TRBJ1-2; TRBD1 might be the D (5 bases). V was cut by 0 bases and J by 13 bases, with 12 bases left in between. CDR1 is SQVTM and CDR2 is ANQGSEA in the germline V gene. The CDR3 sequence is 11 residues long. The CDR3, as DNA: TGCAGCGTTGAAGATTGGAGGGGAAGCACCTTC. Translation: CSVEDWRGSTF.

This rearrangement joins TRBV25-1 to TRBJ1-1; D not resolved. Trimming removed 6 bases at V and 4 bases at J, with 12 bases between. Germline V gives CDR1 MGHDK, CDR2 SYGVNS. This CDR3 comprises 13 residues. The CDR3 DNA reads TGTGCCAGCAGACCTATGGGCCTCACTGAAGCTTTCTTT. Translating it yields CASRPMGLTEAFF. The whole variable domain, remainder taken from reference TRBV25-1 and TRBJ1-1, is EADIYQTPRYLVIGTGKKITLECSQTMGHDKMYWYQQDPGMELHLIHYSYGVNSTEKGDLSSESTVSRIRTEHFPLTLESARPSHTSQYLCASRPMGLTEAFFGQGTRLTVV.

This clonotype was detected only a few times. The rearrangement joins TRBV5-1 to TRBJ1-1, with a possible D match to TRBD1 (6 bases). The V gene lost 4 bases and the J gene lost 1 base, with 17 bases spanning the gap. The CDR3 is 16 amino acids. Germline V gene sequence: CDR1 SGHRS, CDR2 YFSETQ. CDR3 DNA sequence: TGCGCCAGCAGCCCTGAAAGCGGGACATCGAACACTGAAGCTTTCTTT. Its translation: CASSPESGTSNTEAFF. Supplemented by reference TRBV5-1 and TRBJ1-1, the full variable domain reads KAGVTQTPRYLIKTRGQQVTLSCSPISGHRSVSWYQQTPGQGLQFLFEYFSETQRNKGNFPGRFSGRQFSNSRSEMNVSTLELGDSALYLCASSPESGTSNTEAFFGQGTRLTVV.

This clonotype was seen a few times. The chain has TRBV5-8 and TRBJ2-1; 11 nucleotides line up with TRBD2. Germline assignment: CDR1 SGHTS and CDR2 YDEGEE. The junction had 4 bases not matched to a gene; V was cut back by 6 bases and J by 5 bases. This CDR3 is built from 14 residues. The CDR3 is CASNGLAGDNEQFF. CDR3 nucleotide sequence: TGTGCCAGCAACGGACTAGCGGGCGACAATGAGCAGTTCTTC.

This rearrangement joins TRBV20-1 to TRBJ2-7; D not resolved. Trimming removed 3 bases from V and 0 bases from J, with 9 bases in between. The CDR3 is made up of 13 amino acids. Germline V gene lookup returns CDR1 DFQATT and CDR2 SNEGSKA (reference sequence). This CDR3 reads CSASEASSYEQYF. Here the CDR3 DNA reads TGCAGTGCTAGCGAGGCGAGCTCCTACGAGCAGTACTTC.

This chain links TRBV24-1 with TRBJ2-2; 8 nucleotides line up with TRBD1. J gave up 5 bases and V 6 bases, and 1 base lay outside the gene matches. CDR1 is KGHDR, CDR2 SFDVKD, per germline. The CDR3 is 13 residues long. CDR3 region: CATSRQGTGELFF. The CDR3 DNA reads TGTGCCACCAGTCGACAGGGGACCGGGGAGCTGTTTTTT.

This chain connects TRBV12-3 or TRBV12-4 to TRBJ1-1; 12 bases are a match to TRBD1. CDR3 length: 16 amino acids. After removal of 3 bases from V and 2 bases from J, the junction contained 4 bases not matched to a gene. The CDR3, as DNA: TGTGCCAGCAGTTTGGGACAGGGGGCCTTAAACACTGAAGCTTTCTTT. Its translation is CASSLGQGALNTEAFF.

This clonotype came up many times. V usage is TRBV7-8 and J usage is TRBJ2-2; 7 nucleotides agree with TRBD1. This CDR3 is 17 amino acids long. CDR1 is SGHVS, CDR2 FQNEAQ, per germline. Trimming at V came to 6 bases and at J to 4 bases, leaving 14 bases not matched to a gene. CDR3 nucleotides: TGTGCCAGCAGACTAAGACAGGGTCTGTCCTCCACCGGGGAGCTGTTTTTT. It yields the protein CASRLRQGLSSTGELFF.

This clonotype was detected only a few times. The chain carries TRBV12-3 or TRBV12-4 and TRBJ1-6; D is perhaps TRBD1 (6 bases). Deletions cut 1 base from V and 0 bases from J, with 13 bases between. The CDR3 loop spans 18 amino acids. Here the CDR3 reads CASSLGAQGSSYNSPLHF. The CDR3 DNA reads TGTGCCAGCAGTTTAGGGGCCCAGGGGAGCTCCTATAATTCACCCCTCCACTTT.

The chain has TRBV12-3 or TRBV12-4 and TRBJ2-1, with D possibly called TRBD1 or TRBD2 (7 bases each). V lost 6 bases and J lost 8, with 26 bases in between. The CDR3 runs 17 residues. The CDR3 coding sequence is TGTGCCAGCAGCCCAGGGGGGGGTGGTGGGGGCTGGGATGAGCAGTTCTTC. Translation gives CASSPGGGGGGWDEQFF.

This clonotype showed up just a few times. The chain combines TRBV6-1 with TRBJ1-5; D might be TRBD1 (6 bases). The V and J ends lost 4 bases and 7 bases respectively, with 17 bases between them. The CDR3 extends over 15 amino acids. CDR1 and CDR2 (germline): MNHNS, SASEGT. CDR3 sequence: CASSGRQGNWQPQHF. The CDR3 DNA reads TGTGCCAGCAGTGGTCGCCAGGGGAACTGGCAGCCCCAGCATTTT.

The chain is built from TRBV6-6 and TRBJ1-1, with a weak D call TRBD1 (5 bases). Germline CDR1 MNHNY, CDR2 SVGAGI (reference sequence). The CDR3 spans 13 residues. The V gene lost 3 bases and the J gene lost 5 bases, with 10 bases spanning the gap. The CDR3 protein is CASSYLGRTEAFF. The DNA of the CDR3 is TGTGCCAGCAGTTATTTGGGACGGACTGAAGCTTTCTTT.

At least ten counts were recorded for this clonotype. The V call is TRBV4-1, the J call TRBJ2-2; no firm D call. The V gene lost 5 bases and the J gene lost 0 bases, with 10 bases spanning the gap. There are 15 residues in the CDR3. Germline CDR1 is MGHRA and CDR2 is YSYEKL. CDR3: CASSSGRTNTGELFF. CDR3 DNA sequence: TGCGCCAGCAGCTCAGGCAGGACGAACACCGGGGAGCTGTTTTTT.

V and J are TRBV2 and TRBJ2-7; D is unresolved. CDR1 is SNHLY and CDR2 is FYNNEI in the germline V gene. V dropped 7 bases and J dropped 3 bases, with 10 bases sitting between them. CDR3 length: 12 amino acids. The CDR3 sequence: CASTESLYEQYF. DNA for the CDR3: TGTGCCAGCACGGAATCACTCTACGAGCAGTACTTC.

The genes are TRBV12-3 or TRBV12-4 and TRBJ1-2, with no clear D. V lost 3 bases and J 1 base, leaving 12 bases between the germline ends. The CDR3 consists of 15 residues. This CDR3 is CASSFGRYNNYGYTF. CDR3 in DNA: TGTGCCAGCAGTTTCGGGCGATACAATAACTATGGCTACACCTTC.

This clonotype has ten or more counts. The V call is TRBV7-8, the J call TRBJ2-1; TRBD1 might be the D (6 bases). The CDR3 has 13 amino acids. Per the germline V gene, CDR1 is SGHVS and CDR2 is FQNEAQ. V was trimmed by 1 base and J by 9 bases, leaving 10 bases between them. CDR3 sequence reads: CASSLVGGGEQFF. The CDR3 DNA reads TGTGCCAGCAGCTTAGTTGGGGGCGGTGAGCAGTTCTTC.

This clonotype was recorded a few times. The rearrangement links TRBV12-3 or TRBV12-4 to TRBJ2-5; 8 positions match TRBD2. V lost 2 bases to trimming and J lost 5 bases; unmatched junction nucleotides: 4. CDR3 length equals 14 residues. This chain's CDR3 is CASSLWTSPETQYF. CDR3 DNA sequence: TGTGCCAGCAGTTTATGGACTAGCCCTGAGACCCAGTACTTC.

The chain recombines TRBV2 with TRBJ2-1, with 14 bases fitting TRBD2. Germline V gives CDR1 SNHLY, CDR2 FYNNEI. This CDR3 region has 17 residues. V lost 2 bases and J lost 9; bases outside the gene matches: 9. CDR3 in amino acids: CASSEWGLAGDTGEQFF. Written as DNA, the CDR3 is TGTGCCAGCAGTGAATGGGGACTAGCGGGAGATACCGGTGAGCAGTTCTTC. Drawing the rest from reference TRBV2 and TRBJ2-1, the complete variable domain is EPEVTQTPSHQVTQMGQEVILRCVPISNHLYFYWYRQILGQKVEFLVSFYNNEISEKSEIFDDQFSVERPDGSNFTLKIRSTKLEDSAMYFCASSEWGLAGDTGEQFFGPGTRLTVL.

This clonotype showed up many times. This chain joins TRBV20-1 and TRBJ1-1, with a possible D match to TRBD1 (5 bases). The CDR3 sequence is 12 residues long. Trimming cost V 0 bases and J 5 bases, with 7 bases left between them. CDR1 DFQATT and CDR2 SNEGSKA come from the germline V gene (reference sequence). The CDR3 DNA follows: TGCAGTGCTAGAGATGGGGGGACTGAAGCTTTCTTT. This translates into CSARDGGTEAFF.

This clonotype was seen a few times. This chain links TRBV12-3 or TRBV12-4 with TRBJ2-1; tentative D call: TRBD1 (5 bases). The CDR3 consists of 11 residues. V was pared by 8 bases and J by 10 bases, with 12 bases between. The DNA of the CDR3 is TGTGCCAGCCTACGAAGGGGAGAGCAGTTCTTC. Translated, it gives CASLRRGEQFF.

In DNA, the CDR3 is TGTGCCAGCAGTTATGCGGACTGGGGGAACACTGAAGCTTTCTTT. Its translation is CASSYADWGNTEAFF. The rearrangement joins TRBV6-5 to TRBJ1-1; unclear D gene. This CDR3 comprises 15 residues. CDR1 MNHEY and CDR2 SVGAGI come from the germline V gene. V lost 3 bases and J 1 base, leaving 12 bases between the germline ends.

The table lists this clonotype with many counts. The chain links TRBV9 to TRBJ1-6, with TRBD1 as a possible D gene (6 bases). In germline, CDR1 is SGDLS, CDR2 YYNGEE. The CDR3 totals 13 residues. With 0 bases removed from V and 11 bases from J, the gap between germline ends came to 9 bases. The CDR3 here is CASSVGGTPPLHF. In nucleotides, the CDR3 is TGTGCCAGCAGCGTAGGAGGGACACCACCCCTCCACTTT.

This clonotype was detected only a few times. The V gene is TRBV7-9, the J gene TRBJ1-2; D unclear. Germline lookup yields CDR1 SEHNR and CDR2 FQNEAQ (reference sequence). Deletions cut 4 bases from V and 1 base from J, with 13 bases between. This CDR3 has 15 amino acids. CDR3 sequence reads: CASSSAAEVNYGYTF. CDR3 DNA: TGTGCCAGCAGCTCCGCTGCGGAGGTTAACTATGGCTACACCTTC.

The genes are TRBV5-6 and TRBJ1-5; weak D call: TRBD1 (5 bases). This CDR3 region has 12 residues. V lost 3 bases and J 10 bases, leaving 11 bases between the germline ends. The germline gives CDR1 SGHDT, CDR2 YYEEEE. CDR3 in amino acids: CASSWGGGPQHF. CDR3 bases: TGTGCCAGCAGCTGGGGGGGGGGACCCCAGCATTTT.

The V gene is TRBV5-1, the J gene TRBJ2-2, with TRBD1 matching over 7 bases. CDR3 length: 16 amino acids. V shed 1 base and J 5 bases; nucleotides not matched to a gene: 8. The germline gives CDR1 SGHRS, CDR2 YFSETQ. The CDR3 spells CASSLLRQGQTGELFF. Here the CDR3 DNA reads TGCGCCAGCAGCTTGTTGCGACAGGGTCAGACCGGGGAGCTGTTTTTT. The variable domain in full, with the rest retrieved from reference TRBV5-1 and TRBJ2-2, is KAGVTQTPRYLIKTRGQQVTLSCSPISGHRSVSWYQQTPGQGLQFLFEYFSETQRNKGNFPGRFSGRQFSNSRSEMNVSTLELGDSALYLCASSLLRQGQTGELFFGEGSRLTVL.

V and J are TRBV9 and TRBJ2-3; D is unclear. Per the germline V gene, CDR1 is SGDLS and CDR2 is YYNGEE. V lost 0 bases and J lost 3, with 8 bases in between. The CDR3 covers 14 residues. CDR3 sequence (DNA): TGTGCCAGCAGCGTAGACCCCCGGACAGATACGCAGTATTTT. Translation gives CASSVDPRTDTQYF.